Shown below are 6 T cell receptor beta chains from a single sample sequenced in a study of graft-versus-host responses after intestinal transplantation. Clones were sequenced by immunoSEQ multiplex PCR, and TCRdb holds only the in-frame ones, with some missing. The sample contains around 54,000 clones, about 90% of which appear only once. This specimen was PBMCs, taken nearly 670 days after intestinal transplant. These receptors were taken from a human patient who received an intestinal transplant, so some T cells may come from the graft donor.

This clone was seen a few times. The V and J genes are TRBV6-4 and TRBJ2-3; 8 bases match TRBD2. Germline V gene lookup returns CDR1 MRHNA and CDR2 SNTAGT. V lost 3 bases, J lost 1 base, and 3 bases stayed unmatched. The CDR3 runs 15 residues. The CDR3 protein is CASSEEAGGTDTQYF. The CDR3 DNA reads as TGTGCCAGCAGTGAAGAAGCGGGGGGCACAGATACGCAGTATTTT.

J is TRBJ2-7 and V is TRBV9, with a possible D match to TRBD1 (7 bases). The CDR3 extends over 14 amino acids. Trimming took off 1 base at V and 3 bases at J, with 11 bases between the two ends. Germline V lookup: CDR1 SGDLS, CDR2 YYNGEE. CDR3 DNA: TGTGCCAGCAGCGTACAGGGGGGAGGCTACGAGCAGTACTTC. Translation gives CASSVQGGGYEQYF.

The chain has TRBV19 and TRBJ2-7; D might be TRBD2 (6 bases). The ends were cut back, 4 bases at V and 4 bases at J, with 17 bases in the middle. CDR3 size: 15 residues. Germline CDR1 is LNHDA and CDR2 is SQIVND (reference sequence). CDR3 DNA sequence: TGTGCCAGTAGTAAGGGGACTCAGCACGGGTACGAGCAGTACTTC. This translates into CASSKGTQHGYEQYF.

The chain combines TRBV15 with TRBJ2-1; the D call may be TRBD1 or TRBD2 (6 bases each). With 0 bases removed from V and 4 bases from J, the gap between germline ends came to 10 bases. CDR1 is LNHNV, CDR2 YYDKDF, per germline (reference sequence). The CDR3 has 15 residues. CDR3 bases: TGTGCCACCAGCAGAGATCGGGGGCGATACAATGAGCAGTTCTTC. Translated, it gives CATSRDRGRYNEQFF.

V usage is TRBV6-4 and J usage is TRBJ2-2, with D hard to call. The CDR3 spans 13 residues. Trimming removed 0 bases from V and 5 bases from J, with 4 bases in between. Germline lookup yields CDR1 MRHNA and CDR2 SNTAGT. This CDR3 reads CASSDSSTGELFF. Written as DNA, the CDR3 is TGTGCCAGCAGTGACTCGAGTACCGGGGAGCTGTTTTTT.

This rearrangement joins TRBV9 to TRBJ2-2; 7 bases agree with TRBD1. V gave up 0 bases and J gave up 4 bases; unmatched junction bases: 3. The CDR3 length is 15 residues. Germline lookup yields CDR1 SGDLS and CDR2 YYNGEE. The CDR3 reads CASSVEAGGTGELFF. Here the CDR3 DNA reads TGTGCCAGCAGCGTAGAGGCAGGGGGCACCGGGGAGCTGTTTTTT.